This T cell receptor (beta chain) came from a study of blood T cell repertoires in COVID-19. About the research overall: Whether acute or convalescent, the COVID-19 samples came from the United States, Italy and Spain.

Authors' methods: Researchers report that nucleated cell counts were estimated from reference gene primer amplification. Using immunoSEQ multiplex PCR, the repertoire was profiled, and TCRdb retains in-frame clones only, with some absent. V and J calls and clone size are those listed in that table; D and trimming were worked out from the DNA. The sample yields roughly 260,000 clones, about 89% seen once. Germline V gene lookup returns CDR1 ENHRY and CDR2 SYGVKD. After removal of 10 bases from V and 4 bases from J, the junction contained 3 bases not matched to a gene. The CDR3 consists of 12 residues.

The specimen sequenced was peripheral blood. J is TRBJ2-2 and V is TRBV10-3; 7 bases fit TRBD2. The TCR originated in a man aged 35-49 years who had recovered from COVID-19. The CDR3 DNA reads as TGTGCCACGCGCGGGGGCACCGGGGAGCTGTTTTTT. Its translation is CATRGGTGELFF.